This TCR beta chain was found in a study of control samples from healthy donors and cancer patients. The germline V and J ends were trimmed by 5 bases and 0 bases, with 8 bases remaining between them. Per germline, CDR1 SGHVS and CDR2 FQNEAQ. The CDR3 has 15 amino acids. Generated by immunoSEQ multiplex PCR, the TCRdb table keeps only in-frame clones and is missing some. The repertoire holds some 89,000 clones, with approximately 89% as singletons. Sequenced sample: blood. The receptor's source is a man aged 25-45 years in good health. The chain couples TRBV7-8 to TRBJ2-6; no clear D. The CDR3 DNA sequence: TGTGCCAGCAGCCCGGAACACTCTGGGGCCAACGTCCTGACTTTC. It encodes CASSPEHSGANVLTF. The full variable domain, its missing parts supplied by reference TRBV7-8 and TRBJ2-6, is GAGVSQSPRYKVAKRGQDVALRCDPISGHVSLFWYQQALGQGPEFLTYFQNEAQLDKSGLPSDRFFAERPEGSVSTLKIQRTQQEDSAVYLCASSPEHSGANVLTFGAGSRLTVL.